A selection of T cell receptor beta chains follows, all from one sample in a study of OX40 agonist ivuxolimab in advanced cancers. Profiled with immunoSEQ multiplex PCR; TCRdb holds only in-frame clones, not every one. The sample lists about 70,000 clones, 82% occurring once. The material sequenced was CD4+ or CD8+ T cells sorted from blood, taken in a trial of the OX40 agonist ivuxolimab. All receptors come from an adult with an advanced solid tumor such as melanoma, head and neck, liver or kidney cancer. CDR3s include the opening cysteine and the closing phenylalanine or tryptophan. The D gene is left open where the match is weak. Only part of the rows carry a size: once, few, many, or a class if the clone is expanded.

>TRBV28|NA|TRBD1|TRBJ1-2
CASSLFGQGANYGYTF
TGTGCCAGCAGTTTATTTGGACAGGGGGCTAACTATGGCTACACCTTC
>TRBV2|NA|NA|TRBJ2-7
CASRSRYEQYF
TGTGCCAGCAGATCCCGCTACGAGCAGTACTTC
>TRBV9|NA|NA|TRBJ2-2
CASTSGGGFGGELFF
TGTGCCAGCACCAGTGGTGGAGGGTTTGGCGGGGAGCTGTTTTTT
>TRBV27|NA|TRBD1|TRBJ2-7
CASSLGQGSYEQYF
TGCGCCAGCAGCCTCGGACAGGGTTCCTACGAGCAGTACTTC
>TRBV2|NA|NA|TRBJ1-5
CASSPTIIGQPQHF
TGTGCCAGCAGTCCGACTATAATTGGCCAGCCCCAGCATTTT
>TRBV7-9|few|NA|TRBJ1-6
CASSTKGSNSPLHF
TGTGCCAGCAGCACTAAGGGGTCGAATTCACCCCTCCACTTT
>TRBV29-1|few|NA|TRBJ2-3
CSVRVTGTDTQYF
TGCAGCGTTCGAGTGACAGGCACAGATACGCAGTATTTT
>TRBV4-1|NA|NA|TRBJ1-2
CASREPGTRYGYTF
TGCGCCAGCAGAGAGCCCGGGACAAGGTATGGCTACACCTTC
>TRBV30|NA|TRBD1|TRBJ1-2
CAWSVRGGHGYTF
TGTGCCTGGAGTGTAAGAGGGGGCCATGGCTACACCTTC
>TRBV10-3|NA|NA|TRBJ2-5
CAIGLPEETQYF
TGTGCCATCGGACTCCCAGAGGAGACCCAGTACTTC